A single sample gave rise to the 3 T cell receptor delta chains below, sequenced in a study of gamma delta lymphoproliferative disorders and STAT genes. Genomic DNA from isolated PBMCs served as the sequencing template. TCRdb reapplied CATT to the multiplex PCR reads. The table has fewer than 3,500 delta-chain clones, more than 0.95% seen once. Sequencing was carried out using blood. The receptors derive from a human donor in good health.

About this clone itself: The protein in TCRdb stems from a much larger clone and differs at residue 9 from this DNA's translation, likely a read error; here the protein is translated from the DNA. This chain joins TRDV2 and TRDJ1; no reliable D call. The V gene's germline CDR1 is GEAIGNYY and CDR2 EKD. The CDR3 has 15 amino acids. Trimming stripped 0 bases from V and 0 bases from J, with 10 bases between. Here the CDR3 reads CACDTVSGYTDKLIF. The CDR3 nucleotides read TGTGCCTGTGACACCGTTTCGGGGTACACCGATAAACTCATCTTT.

With regard to this clone: A far larger clone is one nucleotide away, so this likely arose from a read error. Because the CDR3's place on the DNA is in doubt, the DNA is left out and the CDR3 is given as listed by TCRdb. The rearrangement links TRAV29/DV5 to TRDJ1; TRDD3, as called in the table, went unchecked against the DNA. From germline, CDR1 is NSMFDY and CDR2 ISSIKDK. The CDR3 is 29 residues long, ends included. CDR3 in amino acids: CSVLLRSKSYPFLLLGDRYDIRYTDKLIF.

Points on this clone: This probably arose from a read error, given a far larger clone one base away. Other DNA sequences from this sample encode an identical CDR3 as well. The rearrangement uses TRDV2 and TRDJ3, with a tentative D call TRDD3 (6 bases). The V end was cut by 0 bases, the J end by 1 base, with 15 bases between. Germline CDR1 is GEAIGNYY and CDR2 is EKD. CDR3 length equals 19 residues. Written as DNA, the CDR3 is TGTGCCTGTGACACCGTGGGAGATACGCGTTCCTGGGACACCCGACAGATGTTTTTC. It codes for CACDTVGDTRSWDTRQMFF.